Below are 29 T cell receptor beta chains sequenced from a single sample in a study of post-analysis software for immune sequencing data. Study observations and caveats: Five or six TRBV segments, including TRBV5-6, TRBV5-1 and TRBV20-1, were more frequent in patients than controls.

These receptors have no identified antigens. Researchers reported that TCR beta cDNA libraries carried unique molecular identifiers. In TCRdb, the PCR reads were re-called with MiXCR into one record per CDR3 protein. Here the sample spans about 150,000 distinct CDR3 sequences, 25% to 35% being singletons. The sequenced sample was blood. These receptors were taken from a girl between 10 and 17 years old with multiple sclerosis.

In its sample, this clonotype was seen a few times. The chain employs TRBV29-1 and TRBJ2-2; 7 bases agree with TRBD1. V shed 4 bases, J shed 1 base, and the junction held 3 bases outside the gene matches. The CDR3 runs 14 residues. CDR1 and CDR2 from the germline V gene are SQVTM and ANQGSEA. The DNA of the CDR3 is TGCAGCGTTGTGAGACAGGGGAACACCGGGGAGCTGTTTTTT. This sequence encodes CSVVRQGNTGELFF.

The chain is built from TRBV10-3 and TRBJ1-1; TRBD1 agrees at 9 bases. This CDR3 contains 16 residues. V trimming: 11 bases; J trimming: 2 bases; junction bases outside the gene matches: 15. Germline-derived CDR1 and CDR2 are ENHRY and SYGVKD. This CDR3 reads CAFPTGTGRKNTEAFF. CDR3 DNA sequence: TGTGCCTTTCCGACCGGGACAGGGAGGAAAAACACTGAAGCTTTCTTT.

Points on this clonotype: A much bigger clone sits one base away, suggesting this may be a read error. The chain links TRBV12-3 or TRBV12-4 to TRBJ2-1; D is unclear. V lost 3 bases and J lost 7, with 16 bases in between. The CDR3 has 15 amino acids. CDR3 sequence reads: CASSLGGIGENEQFF. The DNA for the CDR3 is TGTGCCAGCAGTTTGGGCGGTATAGGAGAAAATGAGCAGTTCTTC.

To note about this clonotype: A clone one base away is much larger, so this may be a read error. The chain's CDR3 is CSARVYSGSYNEQYF. CDR3 DNA sequence: TGCAGTGCTAGAGTCTATAGCGGCTCCTACAATGAGCAGTACTTC. The J gene is TRBJ2-1, the V gene TRBV20-1; a possible D gene is TRBD2 (6 bases). The end of the DNA fits TRBJ2-7 better, so the J call may be wrong. Germline lookup yields CDR1 DFQATT and CDR2 SNEGSKA (reference sequence). The length of the CDR3 is 15 residues.

This clonotype was seen ten or more times. This CDR3 is CASSPFPILRGQYF. The CDR3 DNA reads TGTGCCAGCAGCCCATTCCCGATTCTTCGAGGGCAGTACTTC. V and J are TRBV7-2 and TRBJ2-7; D uncertain. Trimming took 5 bases from V and 9 from J, leaving 20 bases between them. This CDR3 comprises 14 residues. Germline loops: CDR1 SGHTA, CDR2 FQGNSA.

The chain couples TRBV14 to TRBJ2-1; 8 positions match TRBD2. This CDR3 spans 14 amino acids. The V gene end was trimmed by 5 bases and the J gene end by 6 bases; junction bases not matched to a gene: 6. Looked up from germline, CDR1 is SGHDN and CDR2 is FVKESK. The CDR3 nucleotides read TGTGCCAGCAGCTACTCCGGGGGGGGCAATGAGCAGTTCTTC. Translating gives CASSYSGGGNEQFF.

A remark on this clonotype: A read error is possible here, since a much larger clone lies one base away. V gene TRBV12-3 or TRBV12-4 combines with J gene TRBJ2-5; D might be TRBD1 or TRBD2, each matching 5 bases. The end of the DNA is better explained by TRBJ2-7, so the J call may be wrong. The CDR3 length is 13 residues. CDR3 DNA sequence: TGTGCCTGCAGTTTAGGTTGGGGGAACGAGCAGTACTTC. Translating gives CACSLGWGNEQYF.

The chain joins TRBV7-9 to TRBJ2-1; 11 bases match TRBD2. The CDR3 totals 17 residues. Trimming took 3 bases from V and 0 from J; bases not matched to a gene: 4. Germline values: CDR1 SEHNR, CDR2 FQNEAQ (reference sequence). This CDR3 is CASSFATSGISYNEQFF. The DNA for the CDR3 is TGTGCCAGCAGCTTTGCGACTAGCGGGATCTCCTACAATGAGCAGTTCTTC.

The sample holds many counts of this clonotype. The rearrangement links TRBV7-6 to TRBJ2-1; unclear D gene. This CDR3 is built from 15 residues. The germline gives CDR1 SGHVS, CDR2 FNYEAQ. With 3 bases removed from V and 4 bases from J, the gap between germline ends came to 13 bases. CDR3 amino acids: CASSFSSLGYNEQFF. The CDR3 bases are TGTGCCAGCAGCTTTTCTTCGTTAGGTTACAATGAGCAGTTCTTC.

The rearrangement links TRBV2 to TRBJ2-7; D unresolved. The V end lost 7 bases, the J end lost 4 bases, and 8 bases lay between the germline ends. CDR1 is SNHLY, CDR2 FYNNEI, per germline. The length of the CDR3 is 11 residues. CDR3 amino acids: CASTGRYEQYF. CDR3 DNA: TGTGCCAGCACAGGAAGGTACGAGCAGTACTTC.

The genes are TRBV20-1 and TRBJ1-1; D gene ambiguous. The CDR3 length is 12 residues. CDR1 is DFQATT, CDR2 SNEGSKA, per germline (reference sequence). The CDR3 nucleotides are TGCAGGGGGAGGCGGGGGAACACTGAAGCTTTCTTT. This sequence encodes CRGRRGNTEAFF.

The V gene is TRBV2, the J gene TRBJ2-5, with 7 bases aligning to TRBD1. The CDR3 extends over 13 amino acids. Trimming took 6 bases from V and 3 from J; bases not matched to a gene: 4. CDR1 is SNHLY, CDR2 FYNNEI, per germline. The CDR3 DNA reads TGTGCCAGCAGGGACACAGGGGAAGAGACCCAGTACTTC. Translation gives CASRDTGEETQYF.

This clonotype was seen ten or more times. The chain recombines TRBV20-1 with TRBJ1-1; a weak D match, TRBD1 (5 bases). Trimming stripped 5 bases from V and 12 bases from J, with 19 bases between. Germline V gene sequence: CDR1 DFQATT, CDR2 SNEGSKA (reference sequence). CDR3 size: 12 residues. Here the CDR3 reads CSAVSQAGVSFF. The CDR3 DNA reads TGCAGTGCTGTATCACAGGCCGGGGTTTCTTTCTTT.

This clonotype has a handful of counts. The chain joins TRBV25-1 to TRBJ1-6; D unclear. Trimming pared 2 bases from V and 8 bases from J, leaving 7 bases between. This CDR3 is 13 amino acids long. Germline V gene data show CDR1 as MGHDK and CDR2 as SYGVNS. The CDR3 region has the DNA TGTGCCAGCAGTGAACAGGAAGATTCACCCCTCCACTTT. Residues: CASSEQEDSPLHF.

Details on this clonotype: This may arise from a read error, as a much more abundant clone is one base away. The chain combines TRBV29-1 with TRBJ1-2, with TRBD1 as a possible D gene (5 bases). The CDR3 length is 10 residues. The ends were cut back, 7 bases at V and 8 bases at J, with 11 bases in the middle. Per germline, CDR1 SQVTM and CDR2 ANQGSEA. In DNA, the CDR3 is TGCAGCGCGGCGGGGCGGGGCTACACCTTC. Amino acid sequence: CSAAGRGYTF. Based on the CDR3 plus reference TRBV29-1 and TRBJ1-2, the full variable domain is SAVISQKPSRDICQRGTSLTIQCQVDSQVTMMFWYRQQPGQSLTLIATANQGSEATYESGFVIDKFPISRPNLTFSTLTVSNMSPEDSSIYLCSAAGRGYTFGSGTRLTVV.

On this clonotype itself: A much larger clone sits a single nucleotide away, making a read error possible. V usage is TRBV3-1 and J usage is TRBJ1-5; maybe TRBD1 (6 bases). The germline gives CDR1 LGHDT, CDR2 YNNKEL (reference sequence). The length of the CDR3 is 13 residues. The CDR3 DNA sequence: TGTGCCAGCATCCAAGGGGGGGATCAGCCCCAGCATTTT. It translates to CASIQGGDQPQHF.

About this clonotype itself: A junction end diverges from the germline sequence, so it may reflect a read error. The V and J genes are TRBV20-1 and TRBJ2-2, with D possibly TRBD2 on 5 matching bases. Germline V gives CDR1 DFQATT, CDR2 SNEGSKA (reference sequence). This CDR3 is built from 14 residues. The CDR3 loop is CSARDPPNTGELFF. CDR3 nucleotides: TGCAGTGCTAGAGATCCGCCTAACACCGGGGAACTGTTTTTT.

This clonotype has ten or more counts. This chain links TRBV20-1 with TRBJ2-7; TRBD2 aligns across 9 bases. V gave up 0 bases and J gave up 2 bases; unmatched junction bases: 5. The germline V gene encodes CDR1 DFQATT and CDR2 SNEGSKA (reference sequence). This CDR3 is built from 15 residues. CDR3 sequence reads: CSARDGASGTYEQYF. CDR3 DNA sequence: TGCAGTGCTAGAGACGGGGCTAGCGGGACCTACGAGCAGTACTTC.

The chain joins TRBV7-9 to TRBJ1-4; tentative D call: TRBD1 (6 bases). The germline V and J ends were trimmed by 2 bases and 3 bases, with 10 bases remaining between them. Germline lookup yields CDR1 SEHNR and CDR2 FQNEAQ (reference sequence). The CDR3 spans 15 residues. CDR3 protein: CASSLQGRPNEKLFF. CDR3 in DNA: TGTGCCAGCAGCTTACAGGGGCGGCCTAATGAAAAACTGTTTTTT.

This clonotype came up many times. In DNA, the CDR3 is TGTGCCAGCAGCCCCCGGGGAGATCAGCCCCAGCATTTT. This translates into CASSPRGDQPQHF. V is TRBV7-2 and J is TRBJ1-5; D is undetermined. CDR1 and CDR2 from the germline V gene are SGHTA and FQGNSA. The CDR3 totals 13 residues. V gave up 5 bases and J gave up 5 bases, with 10 bases separating them.

This clonotype appeared many times. The rearrangement links TRBV20-1 to TRBJ1-2; D remains ambiguous. From germline, CDR1 is DFQATT and CDR2 SNEGSKA (reference sequence). The length of the CDR3 is 12 residues. V gave up 4 bases and J gave up 4 bases, with 10 bases separating them. This CDR3 is CSANYDTYGYTF. The CDR3 region has the DNA TGCAGTGCTAATTACGACACCTATGGCTACACCTTC.

This clonotype has more than one count but fewer than ten. The chain has TRBV4-2 and TRBJ1-2; 7 bases match TRBD1. Per germline, CDR1 LGHNA and CDR2 YNFKEQ. CDR3 size: 15 residues. The V gene end was trimmed by 1 base and the J gene end by 4 bases; junction bases not matched to a gene: 6. The CDR3 DNA reads as TGTGCCAGCAGCCAAGGGAGGACAGGAAGCTATGGCTACACCTTC. Protein sequence: CASSQGRTGSYGYTF.

This clonotype has at least ten counts. The V and J genes are TRBV15 and TRBJ2-7; 8 bases are shared with TRBD1. Looked up from germline, CDR1 is LNHNV and CDR2 is YYDKDF (reference sequence). Trimming took 0 bases from V and 4 from J; bases not matched to a gene: 5. The CDR3 extends over 15 amino acids. The CDR3 spells CATSRERTGWYEQYF. DNA of the CDR3: TGTGCCACCAGCAGAGAGAGGACAGGGTGGTACGAGCAGTACTTC.

This rearrangement joins TRBV9 to TRBJ1-1; a possible D gene is TRBD1 (6 bases). CDR3 size: 19 residues. From germline, CDR1 is SGDLS and CDR2 YYNGEE. V lost 1 base and J 1 base, leaving 23 bases between the germline ends. Here the CDR3 reads CASSVRDFRAGVGNTEAFF. The CDR3 DNA sequence: TGTGCCAGCAGCGTAAGGGACTTTCGCGCAGGGGTAGGGAACACTGAAGCTTTCTTT.

J is TRBJ2-1 and V is TRBV9, with 7 bases fitting TRBD1. Germline values: CDR1 SGDLS, CDR2 YYNGEE. This CDR3 region has 15 residues. V gave up 6 bases and J gave up 7 bases; unmatched junction bases: 13. This CDR3 is CASNRGGQTYNEQFF. The DNA of the CDR3 is TGTGCCAGCAACAGAGGGGGACAGACTTATAATGAGCAGTTCTTC.

This chain connects TRBV5-1 to TRBJ2-3; 13 bases agree with TRBD2. This CDR3 contains 13 residues. V lost 7 bases to trimming and J lost 9 bases; unmatched junction nucleotides: 5. Germline values: CDR1 SGHRS, CDR2 YFSETQ. CDR3 in DNA: TGCGCCAGCGGGACTAGCGGGATGGGAACGCAGTATTTT. This translates into CASGTSGMGTQYF. Complete variable domain (other parts from reference TRBV5-1 and TRBJ2-3): KAGVTQTPRYLIKTRGQQVTLSCSPISGHRSVSWYQQTPGQGLQFLFEYFSETQRNKGNFPGRFSGRQFSNSRSEMNVSTLELGDSALYLCASGTSGMGTQYFGPGTRLTVL.

The gene calls are TRBV29-1 and TRBJ2-1; D tentatively reads TRBD1 or TRBD2 (6 bases each). This CDR3 is built from 14 residues. Germline CDR1 SQVTM, CDR2 ANQGSEA. The V end was cut by 6 bases, the J end by 7 bases, with 19 bases between. The CDR3 loop is CSVARGGGRNEQFF. The DNA for the CDR3 is TGCAGCGTGGCGCGCGGAGGGGGGAGGAATGAGCAGTTCTTC.

The CDR3 coding sequence is TGCAGTGCTAGGCCCCGGGGGATCTACGAGCAGTACTTC. This gives the protein CSARPRGIYEQYF. The chain joins TRBV20-1 to TRBJ2-7; tentative D call: TRBD2 (6 bases). The CDR3 is made up of 13 amino acids. Trimming took off 3 bases at V and 3 bases at J, with 12 bases between the two ends. Germline CDR1 reads DFQATT; CDR2 reads SNEGSKA (reference sequence).

The chain combines TRBV20-1 with TRBJ2-4; tentatively, D is TRBD2 (6 bases). Between the trimmed V and J ends, which lost 6 bases and 8 bases, there was a span of 14 bases. CDR3 size: 12 residues. Looked up from germline, CDR1 is DFQATT and CDR2 is SNEGSKA (reference sequence). CDR3: CSARSSGDIQYF. The DNA of the CDR3 is TGCAGTGCCAGGTCCTCGGGGGACATTCAGTACTTC.